The 2 T cell receptor beta chains presented below share a single source sample, sequenced in a study of T cell responses to AZD1222 COVID-19 vaccine. The method was immunoSEQ multiplex PCR; TCRdb's version includes in-frame clones alone and lacks a portion of them. The sample shows approximately 130,000 clones, 85% to 95% of them seen only once. The sequencing used peripheral blood, collected on day 0 of AZD1222 vaccination. The source of these receptors is an adult in good health.

The count of this clone is one. This chain links TRBV5-4 with TRBJ2-2; 8 bases match TRBD2. V dropped 4 bases and J dropped 0; count of bases not matched to a gene: 5. This CDR3 spans 16 amino acids. Germline loops: CDR1 SGHNT, CDR2 YYREEE (reference sequence). The CDR3 spells CASSRGGVTNTGELFF. The CDR3 DNA sequence: TGTGCCAGCAGCCGGGGGGGAGTCACGAACACCGGGGAGCTGTTTTTT.

The chain couples TRBV4-3 to TRBJ1-5; D is ambiguous. The ends were cut back, 3 bases at V and 6 bases at J, with 15 bases in the middle. CDR3 length equals 15 residues. Per germline, CDR1 LGHNA and CDR2 YSLEER. CDR3 in amino acids: CASSQQVTSVQPQHF. For the CDR3, the DNA is TGCGCCAGCAGCCAGCAAGTGACTAGCGTTCAGCCCCAGCATTTT.